This TCR beta chain was retrieved from a study of blood T cell repertoires in COVID-19. CDR3 length: 16 amino acids. V shed 3 bases, J shed 4 bases, and the junction held 8 bases outside the gene matches. The germline V gene has CDR1 SEHNR and CDR2 FQNEAQ (reference sequence). Measured with immunoSEQ multiplex PCR; TCRdb has only the in-frame clones, and not every one. The sample holds 200,000 to 250,000 clones, about nine tenths seen once. The TCR comes from a young man with COVID-19, enrolled during active disease. Sequencing used peripheral blood. The rearrangement joins TRBV7-9 to TRBJ1-5; 8 bases are a match to TRBD1. CDR3 in amino acids: CASSFGGQGTNQPQHF. As DNA, the CDR3 is TGTGCCAGCAGCTTTGGAGGACAGGGTACGAATCAGCCCCAGCATTTT.